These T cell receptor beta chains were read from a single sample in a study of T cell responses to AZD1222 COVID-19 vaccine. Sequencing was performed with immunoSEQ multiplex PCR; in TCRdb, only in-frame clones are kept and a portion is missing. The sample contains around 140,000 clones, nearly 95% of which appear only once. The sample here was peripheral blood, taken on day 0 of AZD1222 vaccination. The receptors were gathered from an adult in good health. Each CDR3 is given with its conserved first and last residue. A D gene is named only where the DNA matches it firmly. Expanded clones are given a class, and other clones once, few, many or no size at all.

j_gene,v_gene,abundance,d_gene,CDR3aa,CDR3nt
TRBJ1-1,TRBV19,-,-,CASSYPEGTEAFF,TGTGCCAGTAGTTATCCCGAGGGCACTGAAGCTTTCTTT
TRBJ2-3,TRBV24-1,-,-,CATSEFSGLTDTQYF,TGTGCCACCAGTGAGTTTAGCGGTCTCACAGATACGCAGTATTTT
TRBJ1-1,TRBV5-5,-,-,CASSTPTGTLNTEAFF,TGTGCCAGCAGCACTCCAACCGGGACACTGAACACTGAAGCTTTCTTT
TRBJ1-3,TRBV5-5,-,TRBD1,CASSRTTGVINTIYF,TGTGCCAGCAGCCGTACGACAGGGGTAATCAACACCATATATTTT
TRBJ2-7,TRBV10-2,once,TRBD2,CASGGDEQYF,TGCGCCAGCGGGGGGGACGAGCAGTACTTC
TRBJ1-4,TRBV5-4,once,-,CASSLEAGRGNEKLFF,TGTGCCAGCAGCTTGGAGGCAGGGAGGGGTAATGAAAAACTGTTTTTT
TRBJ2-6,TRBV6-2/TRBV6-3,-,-,CASSYVGVSGANVLTF,TGTGCCAGCAGTTACGTCGGGGTATCTGGGGCCAACGTCCTGACTTTC
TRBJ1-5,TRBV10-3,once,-,CAISDRQGRDQPQHF,TGTGCCATCAGTGACCGGCAGGGAAGAGATCAGCCCCAGCATTTT
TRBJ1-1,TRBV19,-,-,CASSISMNTEAFF,TGTGCCAGTAGTATCTCGATGAACACTGAAGCTTTCTTT
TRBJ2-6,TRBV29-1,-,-,CSIIRGGGANVLTF,TGCAGTATTATCAGGGGAGGTGGGGCCAACGTCCTGACTTTC
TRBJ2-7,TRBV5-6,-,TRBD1,CASSFITGGGYEQYF,TGTGCCAGCAGCTTCATTACAGGGGGCGGCTACGAGCAGTACTTC
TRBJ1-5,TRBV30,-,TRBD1,CAWSEPGGINQPQHF,TGTGCCTGGAGTGAGCCAGGGGGGATCAATCAGCCCCAGCATTTT
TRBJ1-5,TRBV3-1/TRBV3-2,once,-,CASSQDTTGQPQHF,TGTGCCAGCAGCCAAGATACGACGGGACAGCCCCAGCATTTT
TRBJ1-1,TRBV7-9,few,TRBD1,CASSPRQGPGDTEAFF,TGTGCCAGCAGCCCGAGACAGGGCCCGGGGGACACTGAAGCTTTCTTT
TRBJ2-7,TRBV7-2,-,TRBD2,CASSNGLAGVYEQYF,TGTGCCAGCAGCAACGGACTAGCGGGAGTTTACGAGCAGTACTTC
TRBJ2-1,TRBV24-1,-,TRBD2,CATSDSLAGGSNEQFF,TGTGCCACCAGTGACTCACTAGCGGGAGGGTCCAATGAGCAGTTCTTC
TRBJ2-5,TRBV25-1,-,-,CASSEFGPQTETQYF,TGTGCCAGCAGTGAATTTGGGCCCCAAACAGAGACCCAGTACTTC
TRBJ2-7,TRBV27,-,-,CASSLRSGSYEQYF,TGTGCCAGCAGTTTAAGGTCAGGGTCCTACGAGCAGTACTTC
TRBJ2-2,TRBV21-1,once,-,CASSKDRTGRGNTGELFF,TGTGCCAGCAGCAAAGATCGGACAGGGAGAGGAAACACCGGGGAGCTGTTTTTT
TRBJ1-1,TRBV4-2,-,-,CASSQDPIHTAMNTEAFF,TGTGCCAGCAGCCAAGATCCGATACACACGGCAATGAACACTGAAGCTTTCTTT
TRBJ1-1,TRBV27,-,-,CASSSGGAEAFF,TGTGCCAGCAGTTCCGGAGGCGCTGAAGCTTTCTTT
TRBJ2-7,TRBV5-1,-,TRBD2,CASSLLLAGGRSREQYF,TGCGCCAGCAGCTTGTTACTAGCGGGAGGCCGATCCCGCGAGCAGTACTTC
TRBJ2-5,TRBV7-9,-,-,CASSLHSQETQYF,TGTGCCAGCAGCTTACACAGCCAAGAGACCCAGTACTTC
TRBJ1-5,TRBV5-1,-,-,CASSLVAGENQPQHF,TGCGCCAGCAGCTTGGTGGCAGGGGAGAATCAGCCCCAGCATTTT
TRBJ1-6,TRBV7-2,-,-,CASSLGQVPNSPLHF,TGTGCCAGCAGCTTAGGACAGGTCCCTAATTCACCCCTCCACTTT
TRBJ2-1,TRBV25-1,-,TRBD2,CASKLAGEFNEQFF,TGTGCCAGCAAACTAGCGGGAGAGTTTAATGAGCAGTTCTTC
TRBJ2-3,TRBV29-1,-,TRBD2,CSVEDPLAGGGDTQYF,TGCAGCGTTGAAGATCCCCTAGCGGGAGGAGGAGATACGCAGTATTTT
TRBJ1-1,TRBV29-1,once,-,CSVEEGAGEGTEAFF,TGCAGCGTTGAAGAGGGGGCAGGGGAGGGCACTGAAGCTTTCTTT